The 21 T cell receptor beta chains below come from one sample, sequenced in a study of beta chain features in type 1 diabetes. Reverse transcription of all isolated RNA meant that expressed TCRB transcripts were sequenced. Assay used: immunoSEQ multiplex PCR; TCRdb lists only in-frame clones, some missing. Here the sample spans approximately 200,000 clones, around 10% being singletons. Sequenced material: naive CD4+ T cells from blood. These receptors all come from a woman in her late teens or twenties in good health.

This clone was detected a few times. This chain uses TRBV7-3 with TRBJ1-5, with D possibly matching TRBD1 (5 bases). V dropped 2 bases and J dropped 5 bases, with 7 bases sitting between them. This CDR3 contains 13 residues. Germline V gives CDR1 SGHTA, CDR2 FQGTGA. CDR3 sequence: CASSLFRDQPQHF. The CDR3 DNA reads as TGTGCCAGCAGCTTATTCAGGGATCAGCCCCAGCATTTT. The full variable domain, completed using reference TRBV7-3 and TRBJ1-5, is GAGVSQTPSNKVTEKGKYVELRCDPISGHTALYWYRQSLGQGPEFLIYFQGTGAADDSGLPNDRFFAVRPEGSVSTLKIQRTERGDSAVYLCASSLFRDQPQHFGDGTRLSIL.

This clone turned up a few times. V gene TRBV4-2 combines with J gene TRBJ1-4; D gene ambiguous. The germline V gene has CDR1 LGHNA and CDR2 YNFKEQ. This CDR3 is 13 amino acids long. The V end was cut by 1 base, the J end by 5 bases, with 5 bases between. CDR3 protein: CASSQAGNEKLFF. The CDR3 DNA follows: TGTGCCAGCAGCCAAGCGGGGAATGAAAAACTGTTTTTT.

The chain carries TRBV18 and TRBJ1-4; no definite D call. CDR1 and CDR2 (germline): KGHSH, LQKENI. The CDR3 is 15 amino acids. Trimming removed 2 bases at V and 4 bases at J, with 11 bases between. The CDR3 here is CASSPTSFYNEKLFF. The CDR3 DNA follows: TGTGCCAGCTCACCAACTTCCTTTTATAATGAAAAACTGTTTTTT.

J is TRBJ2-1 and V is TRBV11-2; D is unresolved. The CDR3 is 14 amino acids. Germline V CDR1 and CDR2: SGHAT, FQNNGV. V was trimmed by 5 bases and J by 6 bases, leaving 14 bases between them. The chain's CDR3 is CASSPLVAFNEQFF. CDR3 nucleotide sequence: TGTGCCAGCAGCCCCCTCGTAGCTTTCAATGAGCAGTTCTTC.

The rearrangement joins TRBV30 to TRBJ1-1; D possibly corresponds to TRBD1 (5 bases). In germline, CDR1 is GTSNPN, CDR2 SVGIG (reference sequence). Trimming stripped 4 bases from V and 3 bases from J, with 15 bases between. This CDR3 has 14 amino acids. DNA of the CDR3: TGTGCCTGGAAAGGTAGCGGGGGTTACACTGAAGCTTTCTTT. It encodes CAWKGSGGYTEAFF.

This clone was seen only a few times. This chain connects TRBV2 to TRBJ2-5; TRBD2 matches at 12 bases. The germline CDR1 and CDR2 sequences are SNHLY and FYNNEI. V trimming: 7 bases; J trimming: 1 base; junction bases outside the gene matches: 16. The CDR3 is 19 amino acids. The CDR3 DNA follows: TGTGCCAGCAACCCGGGACTAGCGGGTTCTGGGGGGTCCCAAGAGACCCAGTACTTC. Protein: CASNPGLAGSGGSQETQYF.

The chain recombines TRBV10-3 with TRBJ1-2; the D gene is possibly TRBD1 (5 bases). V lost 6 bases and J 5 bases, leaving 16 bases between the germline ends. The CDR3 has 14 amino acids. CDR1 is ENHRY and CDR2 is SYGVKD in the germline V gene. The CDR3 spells CAIREVIREYGYTF. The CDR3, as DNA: TGTGCCATCAGAGAGGTCATCAGGGAATATGGCTACACCTTC.

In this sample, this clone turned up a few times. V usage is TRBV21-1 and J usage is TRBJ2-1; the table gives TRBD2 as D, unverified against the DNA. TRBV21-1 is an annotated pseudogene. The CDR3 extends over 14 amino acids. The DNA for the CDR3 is TGTGCCAGCAGCAAGACTAGCGGGATCGATGAGCAGTTCTTC. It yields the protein CASSKTSGIDEQFF.

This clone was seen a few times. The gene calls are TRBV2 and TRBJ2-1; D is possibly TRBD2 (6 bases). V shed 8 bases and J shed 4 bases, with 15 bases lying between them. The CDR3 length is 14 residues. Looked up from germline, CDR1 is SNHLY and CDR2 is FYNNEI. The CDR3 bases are TGTGCCAGCCTGACCGGCGGGAAGTACAATGAGCAGTTCTTC. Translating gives CASLTGGKYNEQFF.

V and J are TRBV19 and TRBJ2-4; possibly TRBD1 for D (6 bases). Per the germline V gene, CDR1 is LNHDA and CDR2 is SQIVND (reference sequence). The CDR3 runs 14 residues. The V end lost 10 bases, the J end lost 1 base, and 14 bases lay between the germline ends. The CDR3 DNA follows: TGTGCCACCAAAGCACAGGGTGCCAAAAACATTCAGTACTTC. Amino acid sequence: CATKAQGAKNIQYF.

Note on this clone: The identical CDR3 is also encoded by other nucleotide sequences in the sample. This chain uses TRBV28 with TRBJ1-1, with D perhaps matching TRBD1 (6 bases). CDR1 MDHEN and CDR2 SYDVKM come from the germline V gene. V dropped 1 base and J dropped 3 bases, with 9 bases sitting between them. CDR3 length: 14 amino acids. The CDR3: CASSLLGGDTEAFF. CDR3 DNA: TGTGCCAGCAGTTTATTAGGGGGGGACACTGAAGCTTTCTTT.

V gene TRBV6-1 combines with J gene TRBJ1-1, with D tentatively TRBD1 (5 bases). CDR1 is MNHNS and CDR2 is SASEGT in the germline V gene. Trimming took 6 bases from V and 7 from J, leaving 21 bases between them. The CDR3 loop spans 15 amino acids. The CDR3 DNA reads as TGTGCCAGCAGACCCCTGACGGGGGATTTTGGTGAAGCTTTCTTT. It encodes CASRPLTGDFGEAFF.

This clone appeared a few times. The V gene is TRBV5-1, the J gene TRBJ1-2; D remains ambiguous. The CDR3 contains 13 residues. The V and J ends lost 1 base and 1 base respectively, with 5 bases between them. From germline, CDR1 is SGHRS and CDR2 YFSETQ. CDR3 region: CASSLNFNYGYTF. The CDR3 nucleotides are TGCGCCAGCAGCTTGAACTTTAACTATGGCTACACCTTC.

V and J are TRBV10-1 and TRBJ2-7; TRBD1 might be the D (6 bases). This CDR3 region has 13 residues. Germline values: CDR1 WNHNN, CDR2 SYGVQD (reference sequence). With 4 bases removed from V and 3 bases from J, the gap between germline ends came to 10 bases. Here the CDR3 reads CASSGDTVYEQYF. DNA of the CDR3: TGCGCCAGCAGTGGGGACACCGTCTACGAGCAGTACTTC.

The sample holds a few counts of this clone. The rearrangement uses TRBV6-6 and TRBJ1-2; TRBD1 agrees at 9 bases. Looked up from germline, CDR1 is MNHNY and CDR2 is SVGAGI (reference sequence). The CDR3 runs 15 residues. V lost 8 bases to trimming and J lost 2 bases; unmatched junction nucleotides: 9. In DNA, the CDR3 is TGTGCCAGCCAATTTCCGGGACAGGGAAACTATGGCTACACCTTC. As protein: CASQFPGQGNYGYTF.

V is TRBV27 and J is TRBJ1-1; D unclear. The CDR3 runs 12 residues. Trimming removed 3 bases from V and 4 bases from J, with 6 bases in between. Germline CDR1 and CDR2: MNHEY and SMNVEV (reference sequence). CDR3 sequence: CASSFAGTEAFF. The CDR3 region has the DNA TGTGCCAGCAGTTTCGCGGGCACTGAAGCTTTCTTT.

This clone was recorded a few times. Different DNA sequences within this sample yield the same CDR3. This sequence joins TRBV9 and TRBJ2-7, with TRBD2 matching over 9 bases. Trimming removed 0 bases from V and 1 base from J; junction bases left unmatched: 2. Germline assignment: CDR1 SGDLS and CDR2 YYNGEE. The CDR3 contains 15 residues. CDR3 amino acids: CASSVGLAGSYEQYF. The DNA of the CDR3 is TGTGCCAGCAGCGTAGGGCTAGCGGGGTCCTACGAGCAGTACTTC.

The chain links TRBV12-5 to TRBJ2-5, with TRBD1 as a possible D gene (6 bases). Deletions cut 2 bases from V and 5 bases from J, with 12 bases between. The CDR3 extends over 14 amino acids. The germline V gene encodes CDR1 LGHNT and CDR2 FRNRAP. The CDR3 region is CASGLSERGETQYF. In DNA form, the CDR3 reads TGTGCTAGTGGTTTGTCAGAGAGGGGGGAGACCCAGTACTTC.

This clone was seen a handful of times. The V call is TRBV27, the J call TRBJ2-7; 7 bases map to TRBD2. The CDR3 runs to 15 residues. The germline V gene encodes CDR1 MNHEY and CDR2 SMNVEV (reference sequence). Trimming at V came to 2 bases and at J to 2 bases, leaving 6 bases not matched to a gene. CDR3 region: CASSLIAGRTYEQYF. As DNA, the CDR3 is TGTGCCAGCAGTTTAATAGCGGGCAGGACCTACGAGCAGTACTTC.

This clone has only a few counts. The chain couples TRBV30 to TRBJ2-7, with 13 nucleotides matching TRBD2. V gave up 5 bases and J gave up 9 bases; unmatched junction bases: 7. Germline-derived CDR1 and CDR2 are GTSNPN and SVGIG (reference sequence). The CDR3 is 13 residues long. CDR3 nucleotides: TGTGCCTGGGGACTAGCGGGAGTAGGTCGGCAGTACTTC. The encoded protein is CAWGLAGVGRQYF.

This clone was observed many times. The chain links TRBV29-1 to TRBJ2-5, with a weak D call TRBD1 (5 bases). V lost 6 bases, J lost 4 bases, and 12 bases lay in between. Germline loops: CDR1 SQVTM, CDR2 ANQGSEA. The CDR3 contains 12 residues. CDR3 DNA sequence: TGCAGCGTCAGGGTTCAGGCAGAGACCCAGTACTTC. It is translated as CSVRVQAETQYF.